This entry lists 17 T cell receptor beta chains sequenced from one sample in a study of Graves' ophthalmopathy and Graves' hyperthyroidism. Amplification of the TCR beta CDR3 regions used RNA transcripts (as template). An opening RT-PCR round employed HTBI primers and preceded a second-round multiplex PCR. TCRdb re-derived calls from the multiplex PCR reads in MiXCR, one entry per CDR3 protein. The data contain 580,000 or so distinct CDR3 sequences, less than 45% of them singletons. Sequences were obtained from peripheral blood or thyroid tissue (not recorded which). The receptors here all came from an adult man with Graves' hyperthyroidism.

With respect to this clonotype: As the CDR3 is not closed by the conserved phenylalanine or tryptophan, this likely results from a read error. This chain joins TRBV7-9 and TRBJ1-1, with 7 bases that match TRBD1. Per the germline V gene, CDR1 is SEHNR and CDR2 is FQNEAQ (reference sequence). V trimming: 5 bases; J trimming: 3 bases; junction bases outside the gene matches: 0. The CDR3 consists of 12 residues. The CDR3 DNA reads as TGTGCCAGCAGCCAGGGGGACACTGAAGCTTTCTCT. It translates to CASSQGDTEAFS.

This clonotype has a count of ten or more. V usage is TRBV19 and J usage is TRBJ1-5; D gene unclear. The V end was cut by 3 bases, the J end by 4 bases, with 4 bases between. This CDR3 contains 12 residues. Germline V gives CDR1 LNHDA, CDR2 SQIVND (reference sequence). The CDR3 here is CASSILNQPQHF. The CDR3 DNA follows: TGTGCCAGTAGTATTTTGAATCAGCCCCAGCATTTT.

The chain combines TRBV7-9 with TRBJ2-7; the D gene could be TRBD1 or TRBD2 (5 bases each). The J call is uncertain, as TRBJ2-1 better fits the DNA end. Per the germline V gene, CDR1 is SEHNR and CDR2 is FQNEAQ (reference sequence). There are 15 residues in the CDR3. CDR3 loop: CASTEGWVGNNEQFF. CDR3 DNA: TGTGCCAGCACCGAGGGGTGGGTGGGTAACAATGAGCAGTTCTTC.

About this clonotype itself: A much larger clonotype is one base distant, so this may be a read error. The V and J genes are TRBV29-1 and TRBJ2-2; a possible D gene is TRBD2 (6 bases). The germline V and J ends were trimmed by 7 bases and 5 bases, with 11 bases remaining between them. CDR3 length: 12 amino acids. Germline CDR1 and CDR2: SQVTM and ANQGSEA. CDR3 in amino acids: CSAAAGTGELFF. The CDR3 coding sequence is TGCAGCGCTGCGGCGGGGACCGGGGAGCTGTTTTTT.

This clonotype was observed a single time. A much larger clone lies a single base off, so this may be a read error. The genes are TRBV12-3 or TRBV12-4 and TRBJ1-4; 7 nucleotides match TRBD1. The CDR3 is made up of 16 amino acids. The CDR3 sequence is CASSLGFGTASENLFF. Here the CDR3 DNA reads TGTGCCAGCAGTTTAGGATTCGGGACAGCTTCTGAAAATCTGTTTTTT.

This clonotype was observed many times. V is TRBV19 and J is TRBJ1-2; no reliable D call. Germline assignment: CDR1 LNHDA and CDR2 SQIVND (reference sequence). The CDR3 is 13 amino acids. Between the trimmed V and J ends, which lost 3 bases and 4 bases, there was a span of 9 bases. DNA for the CDR3: TGTGCCAGTAGTATTGTCGGGGTCTATGGCTACACCTTC. Translation gives CASSIVGVYGYTF. Looking up the rest from reference TRBV19 and TRBJ1-2 gives the full variable domain: DGGITQSPKYLFRKEGQNVTLSCEQNLNHDAMYWYRQDPGQGLRLIYYSQIVNDFQKGDIAEGYSVSREKKESFPLTVTSAQKNPTAFYLCASSIVGVYGYTFGSGTRLTVV.

Note on this clonotype: This may come from a read error, since a much larger clone is one base off. The conserved closing phenylalanine or tryptophan is absent in this CDR3, likely reflecting a read error. The DNA for the CDR3 is TGCAGTGCTAGGGACCCGGGGCGGGGGAACACTGAAGCTTTCCTT. Encoded protein: CSARDPGRGNTEAFL. This chain uses TRBV20-1 with TRBJ1-1, with D possibly TRBD1 on 5 matching bases. Germline CDR1 DFQATT, CDR2 SNEGSKA (reference sequence). The CDR3 loop spans 15 amino acids. V dropped 3 bases and J dropped 1 base, with 15 bases sitting between them.

With respect to this clonotype: The junction and the germline gene differ at one end; a read error may be behind it. This chain links TRBV7-9 with TRBJ2-1; D not certain. This CDR3 comprises 13 residues. Germline V lookup: CDR1 SEHNR, CDR2 FQNEAQ (reference sequence). The CDR3 sequence is CASRDRSCNEQFF. In nucleotides, the CDR3 is TGTGCCAGCAGGGACCGCTCCTGCAATGAGCAGTTCTTC.

For this clonotype: A much larger clone differs from this one at a single base, so this may be a read error. The V call is TRBV10-3, the J call TRBJ1-5; perhaps TRBD1 as D (5 bases). Germline-derived CDR1 and CDR2 are ENHRY and SYGVKD. The CDR3 loop spans 16 amino acids. Trimming stripped 10 bases from V and 3 bases from J, with 22 bases between. The CDR3 DNA follows: TGTGCCAGCGGTCAAACTCCCGACAGAGTCAATCAGCCCCAGCATTTT. Translated, it gives CASGQTPDRVNQPQHF.

The table lists this clonotype with many counts. The chain employs TRBV5-1 and TRBJ2-7; D not certain. The germline V gene has CDR1 SGHRS and CDR2 YFSETQ. Trimming stripped 0 bases from V and 0 bases from J, with 7 bases between. There are 14 residues in the CDR3. The CDR3 spells CASSLGVNSYEQYF. The CDR3 DNA sequence: TGCGCCAGCAGCTTGGGGGTCAACTCCTACGAGCAGTACTTC.

Notes on this clonotype: Germline is not matched at one junction end, which may reflect a read error. J is TRBJ2-2 and V is TRBV5-5; D may be TRBD1 (6 bases). The CDR3 is 16 residues long. CDR1 SGHKS and CDR2 YYEKEE come from the germline V gene (reference sequence). Written as DNA, the CDR3 is TGCGCCAGCCGTAGTTATGGACAGACCAACACCGGGGAGCTGTTTTTT. It encodes CASRSYGQTNTGELFF. The complete variable domain, with remaining parts taken from reference TRBV5-5 and TRBJ2-2, reads DAGVTQSPTHLIKTRGQQVTLRCSPISGHKSVSWYQQVLGQGPQFIFQYYEKEERGRGNFPDRFSARQFPNYSSELNVNALLLGDSALYLCASRSYGQTNTGELFFGEGSRLTVL.

The gene calls are TRBV10-3 and TRBJ1-1; a weak D match, TRBD1 (5 bases). The CDR3 is 14 amino acids. V gave up 3 bases and J gave up 5 bases, with 13 bases separating them. Germline-derived CDR1 and CDR2 are ENHRY and SYGVKD. CDR3 DNA: TGTGCCATCAGTGAACCCCCGGGGCCTACTGAAGCTTTCTTT. Protein sequence: CAISEPPGPTEAFF.

This clonotype was seen only a few times. V is TRBV5-1 and J is TRBJ2-7; D may be TRBD2 (6 bases). This CDR3 comprises 15 residues. V was clipped by 4 bases and J by 0 bases, with 14 bases between them. Looked up from germline, CDR1 is SGHRS and CDR2 is YFSETQ. The CDR3 coding sequence is TGCGCCAGCAGCGAGGGACTTCAGAGCTCCTACGAGCAGTACTTC. Protein: CASSEGLQSSYEQYF.

The chain carries TRBV20-1 and TRBJ1-3; D is unclear. The CDR3 is 14 amino acids. Germline CDR1 and CDR2: DFQATT and SNEGSKA (reference sequence). The V and J ends lost 6 bases and 0 bases respectively, with 12 bases between them. CDR3 DNA: TGCAGTGCATCGGACGGGGACTCTGGAAACACCATATATTTT. As protein: CSASDGDSGNTIYF.

The V gene is TRBV19, the J gene TRBJ2-7; TRBD2 might be the D (7 bases). Germline CDR1 reads LNHDA; CDR2 reads SQIVND (reference sequence). CDR3 length equals 14 residues. Trimming shortened V by 5 bases and J by 2 bases, and 13 bases separated the two germline ends. The CDR3 reads CASSPRGGTYEQYF. In DNA form, the CDR3 reads TGTGCCAGTAGTCCCAGGGGAGGGACCTACGAGCAGTACTTC. Full variable domain (rest looked up from reference TRBV19 and TRBJ2-7): DGGITQSPKYLFRKEGQNVTLSCEQNLNHDAMYWYRQDPGQGLRLIYYSQIVNDFQKGDIAEGYSVSREKKESFPLTVTSAQKNPTAFYLCASSPRGGTYEQYFGPGTRLTVT.

The gene calls are TRBV20-1 and TRBJ2-7, with 7 bases lining up with TRBD1. The closer fit of TRBJ2-1 to the DNA end suggests the J call may be wrong. This CDR3 spans 15 amino acids. Germline lookup yields CDR1 DFQATT and CDR2 SNEGSKA (reference sequence). The DNA of the CDR3 is TGCAGTGCTAGGTACACGGCAGGGGGTGGCAATGAGCAGTTCTTC. Translation: CSARYTAGGGNEQFF.

A single count supports this clonotype. The chain links TRBV7-2 to TRBJ2-3, with TRBD2 matching over 8 bases. The CDR3 has 17 amino acids. Germline V lookup: CDR1 SGHTA, CDR2 FQGNSA. The V segment lost 3 bases and the J segment 4 bases; nucleotides outside the gene matches: 12. The CDR3 here is CASSFFGSGAGPDTQYF. The CDR3 DNA reads as TGTGCCAGCAGCTTCTTTGGTAGCGGGGCTGGTCCAGATACGCAGTATTTT.